Described below is a single T cell receptor beta chain sequence and its context. Per the study methods: Amplification of reference gene primers provided the estimated nucleated cell counts. Assay: immunoSEQ multiplex PCR; the TCRdb copy retains only in-frame clones and omits some. The V and J calls and clone size come from that table; D and trimming were worked out from the DNA. The data contain approximately 94,000 clones, roughly 80% of them seen just once; the ten biggest clones take up around 10%. The data derive from a study of blood T cell repertoires in COVID-19. Across the study: Spain, Italy and the United States supplied samples that represented acute and convalescent COVID-19.

The CDR3 totals 14 residues. V shed 4 bases and J 0 bases; nucleotides not matched to a gene: 3. In germline, CDR1 is SGHRS, CDR2 YFSETQ. This rearrangement joins TRBV5-1 to TRBJ1-2; TRBD1 matches at 7 bases. This receptor was taken from a woman in her sixties or seventies with acute or convalescent COVID-19. The sample consisted of peripheral blood. DNA of the CDR3: TGCGCCAGCAGCGGGGACAGTCCTAACTATGGCTACACCTTC. It codes for CASSGDSPNYGYTF.